Sequencing of this T cell receptor beta chain was carried out in a study of shared T cell receptors in the human thymus. The assay was immunoSEQ multiplex PCR, and TCRdb's table has in-frame clones only and misses some. The table includes some 640,000 clones, roughly 86% detected once. There are 15 residues in the CDR3. The J segment lost 2 bases and the V segment lost 5 bases, leaving 8 bases of the junction unmatched. Germline V gives CDR1 SEHNR, CDR2 FQNEAQ (reference sequence). The count of this clone is one. These same data were also listed under a study on human thymus T cells. That study reports: Highly overlapping thymic repertoires in unrelated individuals were reported by related research.

Sequenced input: thymocytes. This receptor was obtained from a boy under two years old with a congenital heart defect. The V and J genes are TRBV7-9 and TRBJ1-2; 7 positions agree with TRBD1. CDR3 in DNA: TGTGCCAGCAGCGGGGGGACAGTACCCAACTATGGCTACACCTTC. Amino acids: CASSGGTVPNYGYTF.